The 8 T cell receptor beta chains in this list originate from one sample, sequenced in a study of early T cells in non-severe SARS-CoV-2 infection (dated by TCRdb to the early 2020s). The library was generated by 5' RACE. Sequencing relied on a NextSeq 500. TCRdb passed the public sequencing reads through fastp at Q25 and MiXCR, retaining productive beta sequences. One record per CDR3 amino acid sequence lists the most common genes and DNA. Within this sample are more than 50,000 distinct CDR3 sequences, with 5.6% of them counted one time only. The top ten hold 6% to 7% of the sample. The sequenced sample was whole blood. The receptors stem from an adult who was a healthcare worker with PCR-confirmed SARS-CoV-2 infection or an uninfected control (not recorded which).

This clonotype was observed at least ten times. This chain uses TRBV29-1 with TRBJ2-3; D assignment may be TRBD1 or TRBD2 (6 bases each). Trimming took off 5 bases at V and 0 bases at J, with 24 bases between the two ends. Germline V CDR1 and CDR2: SQVTM, ANQGSEA. The CDR3 consists of 18 residues. CDR3 DNA sequence: TGCAGCGTTCGGGGGCGGGCTAGCCAGATGGATAGCACAGATACGCAGTATTTT. It translates to CSVRGRASQMDSTDTQYF.

This clonotype was picked up a small number of times. The chain employs TRBV20-1 and TRBJ1-1, with 8 bases fitting TRBD1. V gave up 3 bases and J gave up 1 base; unmatched junction bases: 19. The CDR3 totals 19 residues. Per germline, CDR1 DFQATT and CDR2 SNEGSKA (reference sequence). CDR3: CSARVGRGPRWESNTEAFF. The CDR3 DNA follows: TGCAGTGCTAGGGTGGGCAGGGGGCCACGTTGGGAATCGAACACTGAAGCTTTCTTT.

Ten or more counts support this clonotype. The chain joins TRBV3-1 to TRBJ2-2; D gene uncertain. Germline CDR1 reads LGHDT; CDR2 reads YNNKEL (reference sequence). The V gene lost 7 bases and the J gene lost 2 bases, with 14 bases spanning the gap. There are 15 residues in the CDR3. DNA for the CDR3: TGTGCCAGCAAACGATACGGCACTAACACCGGGGAGCTGTTTTTT. As protein: CASKRYGTNTGELFF.

This clonotype has at least ten counts. The chain is built from TRBV4-1 and TRBJ1-5; 9 bases line up with TRBD1. V was pared by 6 bases and J by 6 bases, with 6 bases of the junction left unmatched. The CDR3 length is 14 residues. Germline V gene sequence: CDR1 MGHRA, CDR2 YSYEKL. The CDR3 DNA reads TGCGCCAGCAGGGGGACAGGGTTCGGTCAGCCCCAGCATTTT. Translated, it gives CASRGTGFGQPQHF.

This chain uses TRBV7-8 with TRBJ2-4; tentative D call: TRBD2 (6 bases). The V gene's germline CDR1 is SGHVS and CDR2 FQNEAQ. Deletions cut 5 bases from V and 9 bases from J, with 17 bases between. The CDR3 consists of 14 residues. CDR3 sequence reads: CASSRTGTAGIQYF. The CDR3 nucleotides are TGTGCCAGCAGCCGTACCGGGACTGCAGGCATTCAGTACTTC.

This clonotype was recorded at least ten times. This rearrangement joins TRBV4-2 to TRBJ2-1, with D hard to call. The V end lost 0 bases, the J end lost 7 bases, and 13 bases lay between the germline ends. This CDR3 is 15 amino acids long. CDR1 LGHNA and CDR2 YNFKEQ come from the germline V gene. CDR3 sequence reads: CASSQERTSKNEQFF. CDR3 bases: TGTGCCAGCAGCCAAGAGCGAACTTCTAAAAATGAGCAGTTCTTC.

The rearrangement links TRBV6-5 to TRBJ1-5, with TRBD1 matching 12 bases. The CDR3 sequence is 15 residues long. With 6 bases clipped from V and 5 bases from J, the junction kept 5 bases outside the gene matches. Looked up from germline, CDR1 is MNHEY and CDR2 is SVGAGI. The CDR3 sequence: CASRGTGGPYQPQHF. CDR3 in DNA: TGTGCCAGCAGAGGGACAGGGGGCCCCTATCAGCCCCAGCATTTT.

This clonotype was seen many times. V usage is TRBV6-2 or TRBV6-3 and J usage is TRBJ2-5; 11 bases match TRBD1. Germline V gives CDR1 MNHEY, CDR2 SVGEGT. This CDR3 is built from 14 residues. With V trimmed by 1 base and J by 7 bases, 2 bases remained unmatched. CDR3 DNA sequence: TGTGCCAGCAGTTACTGGGACAGGGGGGCGACCCAGTACTTC. It is translated as CASSYWDRGATQYF.